This TCR beta chain was sequenced for a study of T cells in localized non-small cell lung cancer. Study observations and caveats: Longer overall survival accompanied higher blood T cell density.

Sequencing was performed with immunoSEQ multiplex PCR; in TCRdb, only in-frame clones are kept and a portion is missing. This sample has about 24,000 clones, with approximately 92% found just once. A note on this clone: The antigen is undetermined.

The CDR3 is 16 residues long. Trimming removed 5 bases at V and 1 base at J, with 18 bases between. Per germline, CDR1 SGHTA and CDR2 FQGTGA. This chain connects TRBV7-3 to TRBJ2-7; the D gene is possibly TRBD2 (5 bases). Sequencing was performed on peripheral blood, taken before any cancer treatment. The TCR sequence derives from a man aged 35-75 years with stage III squamous cell lung carcinoma. CDR3 residues: CASSVGNGELSYEQYF. CDR3 sequence (DNA): TGTGCCAGCAGCGTTGGTAACGGGGAGTTGTCCTACGAGCAGTACTTC.